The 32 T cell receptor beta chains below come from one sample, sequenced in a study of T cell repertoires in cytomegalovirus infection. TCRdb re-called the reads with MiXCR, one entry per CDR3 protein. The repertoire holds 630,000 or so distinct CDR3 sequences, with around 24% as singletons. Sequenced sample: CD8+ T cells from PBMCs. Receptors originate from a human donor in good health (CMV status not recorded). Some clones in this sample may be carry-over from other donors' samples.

CDR3 DNA sequence: TGTGCCAGCAGCCGCCGGGGGTCCGAGACCCAGTACTTC. Protein: CASSRRGSETQYF. This rearrangement joins TRBV11-3 to TRBJ2-5; possibly TRBD2 for D (6 bases). Trimming stripped 5 bases from V and 5 bases from J, with 12 bases between. CDR1 and CDR2 (germline): SGHNT, YENEEA. The CDR3 has 13 residues.

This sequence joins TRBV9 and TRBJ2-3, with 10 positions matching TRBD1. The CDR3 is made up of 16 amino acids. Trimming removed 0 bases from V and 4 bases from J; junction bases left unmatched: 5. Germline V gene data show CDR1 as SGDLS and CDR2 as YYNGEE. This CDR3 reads CASSVVETGGADTQYF. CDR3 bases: TGTGCCAGCAGCGTAGTGGAGACAGGGGGCGCAGATACGCAGTATTTT.

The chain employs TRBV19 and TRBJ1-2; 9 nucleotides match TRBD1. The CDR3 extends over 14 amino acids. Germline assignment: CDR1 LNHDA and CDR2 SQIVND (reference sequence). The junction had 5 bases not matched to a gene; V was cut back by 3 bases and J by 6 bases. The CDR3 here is CASSIPGQGHGYTF. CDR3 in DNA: TGTGCCAGTAGTATTCCGGGACAGGGACATGGCTACACCTTC.

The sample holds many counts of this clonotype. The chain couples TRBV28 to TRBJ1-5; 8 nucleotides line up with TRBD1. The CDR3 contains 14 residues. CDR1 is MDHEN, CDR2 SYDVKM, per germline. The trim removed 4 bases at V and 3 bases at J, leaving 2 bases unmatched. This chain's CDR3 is CASSWDRFNQPQHF. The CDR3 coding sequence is TGTGCCAGCAGTTGGGACAGGTTCAATCAGCCCCAGCATTTT. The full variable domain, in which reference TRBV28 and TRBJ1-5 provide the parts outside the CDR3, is DVKVTQSSRYLVKRTGEKVFLECVQDMDHENMFWYRQDPGLGLRLIYFSYDVKMKEKGDIPEGYSVSREKKERFSLILESASTNQTSMYLCASSWDRFNQPQHFGDGTRLSIL.

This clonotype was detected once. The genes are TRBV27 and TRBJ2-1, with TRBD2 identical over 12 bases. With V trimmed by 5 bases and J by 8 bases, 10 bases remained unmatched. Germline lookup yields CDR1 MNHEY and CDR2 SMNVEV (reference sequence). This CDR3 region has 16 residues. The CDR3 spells CASSRPGLAGIDEQFF. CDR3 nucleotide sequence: TGTGCCAGCAGTCGCCCCGGACTAGCGGGGATCGATGAGCAGTTCTTC.

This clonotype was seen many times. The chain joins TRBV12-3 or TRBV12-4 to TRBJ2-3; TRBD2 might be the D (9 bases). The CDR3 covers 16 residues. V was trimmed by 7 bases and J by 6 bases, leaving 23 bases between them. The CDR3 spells CASTGGGGAIADTQYF. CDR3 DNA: TGTGCCAGCACAGGGGGCGGGGGGGCCATAGCCGATACGCAGTATTTT.

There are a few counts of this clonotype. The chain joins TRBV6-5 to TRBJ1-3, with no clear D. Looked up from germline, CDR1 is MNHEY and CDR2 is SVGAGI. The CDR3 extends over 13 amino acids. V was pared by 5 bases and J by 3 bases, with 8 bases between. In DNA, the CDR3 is TGTGCCAGCAGTCCAGGTGTTGGAAACACCATATATTTT. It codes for CASSPGVGNTIYF.

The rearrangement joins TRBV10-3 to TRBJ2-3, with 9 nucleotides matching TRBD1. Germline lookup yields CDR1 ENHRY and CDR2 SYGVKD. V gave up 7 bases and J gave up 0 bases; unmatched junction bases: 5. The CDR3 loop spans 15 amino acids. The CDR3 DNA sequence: TGTGCCATCAACACCGGGACAGGGAGCACAGATACGCAGTATTTT. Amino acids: CAINTGTGSTDTQYF.

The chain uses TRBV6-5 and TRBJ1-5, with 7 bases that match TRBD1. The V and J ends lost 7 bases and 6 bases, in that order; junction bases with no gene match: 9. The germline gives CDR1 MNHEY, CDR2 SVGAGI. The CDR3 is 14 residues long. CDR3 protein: CASTPGGAGQPQHF. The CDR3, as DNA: TGTGCCAGCACCCCAGGGGGGGCGGGTCAGCCCCAGCATTTT.

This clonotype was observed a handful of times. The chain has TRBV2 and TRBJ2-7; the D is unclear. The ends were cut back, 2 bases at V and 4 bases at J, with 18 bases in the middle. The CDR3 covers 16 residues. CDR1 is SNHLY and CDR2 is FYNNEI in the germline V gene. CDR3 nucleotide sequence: TGTGCCAGCAGTGAAAGCCCCCCAAGGGTGGCATACGAGCAGTACTTC. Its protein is CASSESPPRVAYEQYF.

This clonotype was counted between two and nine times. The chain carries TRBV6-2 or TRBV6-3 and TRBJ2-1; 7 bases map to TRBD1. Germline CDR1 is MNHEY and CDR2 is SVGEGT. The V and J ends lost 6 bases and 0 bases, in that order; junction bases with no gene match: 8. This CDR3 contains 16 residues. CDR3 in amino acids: CASRPATGSSYNEQFF. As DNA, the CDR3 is TGTGCCAGCAGACCGGCGACAGGGAGCTCCTACAATGAGCAGTTCTTC.

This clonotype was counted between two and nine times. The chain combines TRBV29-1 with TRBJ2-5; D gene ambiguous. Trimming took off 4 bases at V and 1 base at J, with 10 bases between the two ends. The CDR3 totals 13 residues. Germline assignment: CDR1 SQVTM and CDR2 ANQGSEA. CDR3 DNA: TGCAGCGTTGTTATTAATCGCCAAGAGACCCAGTACTTC. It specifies CSVVINRQETQYF.

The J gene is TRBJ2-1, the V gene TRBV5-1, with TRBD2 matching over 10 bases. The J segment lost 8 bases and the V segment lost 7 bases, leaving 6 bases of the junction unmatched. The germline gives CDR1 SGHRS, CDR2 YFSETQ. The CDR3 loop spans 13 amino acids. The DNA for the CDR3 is TGCGCCAGCTTCAGCGGGGGGGCCGATGAGCAGTTCTTC. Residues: CASFSGGADEQFF.

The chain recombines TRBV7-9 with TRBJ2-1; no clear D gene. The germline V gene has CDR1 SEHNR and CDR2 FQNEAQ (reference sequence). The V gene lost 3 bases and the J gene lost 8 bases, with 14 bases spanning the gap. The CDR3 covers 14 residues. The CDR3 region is CASSLDFRVHEQFF. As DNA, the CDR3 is TGTGCCAGCAGCTTGGATTTTAGGGTCCATGAGCAGTTCTTC.

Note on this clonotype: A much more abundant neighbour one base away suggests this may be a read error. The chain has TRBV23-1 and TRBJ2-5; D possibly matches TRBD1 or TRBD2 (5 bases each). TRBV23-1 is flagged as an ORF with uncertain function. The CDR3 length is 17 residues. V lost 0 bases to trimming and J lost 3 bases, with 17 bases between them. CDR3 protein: CASSQSPGNGAEETQYF. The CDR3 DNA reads TGCGCCAGCAGTCAATCGCCCGGGAATGGGGCGGAAGAGACCCAGTACTTC.

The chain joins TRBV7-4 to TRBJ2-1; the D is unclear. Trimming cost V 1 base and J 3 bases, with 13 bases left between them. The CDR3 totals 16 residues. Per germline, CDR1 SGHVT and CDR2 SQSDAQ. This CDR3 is CASSLDGLGHYNEQFF. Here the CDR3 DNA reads TGTGCCAGCAGCTTAGACGGTTTAGGGCACTACAATGAGCAGTTCTTC.

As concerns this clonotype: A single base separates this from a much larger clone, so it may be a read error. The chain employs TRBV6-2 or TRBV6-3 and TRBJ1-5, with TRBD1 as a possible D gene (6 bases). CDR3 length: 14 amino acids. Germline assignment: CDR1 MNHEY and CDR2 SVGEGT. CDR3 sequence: CANSYSEGDQPQHF. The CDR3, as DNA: TGTGCCAACAGTTACTCCGAGGGGGATCAGCCCCAGCATTTT.

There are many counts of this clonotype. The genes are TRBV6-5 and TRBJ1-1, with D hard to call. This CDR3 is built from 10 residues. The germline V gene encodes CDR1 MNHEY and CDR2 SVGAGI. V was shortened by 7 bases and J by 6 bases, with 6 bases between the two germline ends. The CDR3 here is CASIGSEAFF. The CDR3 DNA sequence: TGTGCCAGCATTGGTTCTGAAGCTTTCTTT.

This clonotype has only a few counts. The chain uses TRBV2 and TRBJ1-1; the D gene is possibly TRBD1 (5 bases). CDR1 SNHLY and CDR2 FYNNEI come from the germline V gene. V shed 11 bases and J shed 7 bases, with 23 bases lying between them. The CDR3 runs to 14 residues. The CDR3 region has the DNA TGTGCCTCGTCGGGGGGACTGGGGGGATTTGAAGCTTTCTTT. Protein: CASSGGLGGFEAFF.

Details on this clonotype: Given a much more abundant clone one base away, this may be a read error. CDR3 bases: TGTGCCATTACGGGCGGGGACAGACTCTCTGGGACCAACGTCCTGACTTTC. Its translation is CAITGGDRLSGTNVLTF. This chain links TRBV6-6 with TRBJ2-6; the D gene is possibly TRBD1 (7 bases). The CDR3 has 17 residues. Germline V lookup: CDR1 MNHNY, CDR2 SVGAGI (reference sequence).

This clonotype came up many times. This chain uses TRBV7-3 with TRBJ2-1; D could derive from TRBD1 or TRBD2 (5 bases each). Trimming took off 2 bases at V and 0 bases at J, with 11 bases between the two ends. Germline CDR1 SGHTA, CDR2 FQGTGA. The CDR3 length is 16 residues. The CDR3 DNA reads TGTGCCAGCAGCTTAGGGGGTTCTAGCTCCTACAATGAGCAGTTCTTC. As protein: CASSLGGSSSYNEQFF. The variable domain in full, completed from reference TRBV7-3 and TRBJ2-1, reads GAGVSQTPSNKVTEKGKYVELRCDPISGHTALYWYRQSLGQGPEFLIYFQGTGAADDSGLPNDRFFAVRPEGSVSTLKIQRTERGDSAVYLCASSLGGSSSYNEQFFGPGTRLTVL.

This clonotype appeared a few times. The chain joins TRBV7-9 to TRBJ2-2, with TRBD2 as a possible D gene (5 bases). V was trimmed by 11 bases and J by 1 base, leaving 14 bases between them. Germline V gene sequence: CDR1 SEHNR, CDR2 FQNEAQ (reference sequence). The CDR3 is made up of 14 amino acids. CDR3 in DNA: TGTGCCGAGAGGACCGAGGGGAACACCGGGGAGCTGTTTTTT. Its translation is CAERTEGNTGELFF. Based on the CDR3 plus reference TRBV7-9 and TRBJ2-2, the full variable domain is DTGVSQNPRHKITKRGQNVTFRCDPISEHNRLYWYRQTLGQGPEFLTYFQNEAQLEKSRLLSDRFSAERPKGSFSTLEIQRTEQGDSAMYLCAERTEGNTGELFFGEGSRLTVL.

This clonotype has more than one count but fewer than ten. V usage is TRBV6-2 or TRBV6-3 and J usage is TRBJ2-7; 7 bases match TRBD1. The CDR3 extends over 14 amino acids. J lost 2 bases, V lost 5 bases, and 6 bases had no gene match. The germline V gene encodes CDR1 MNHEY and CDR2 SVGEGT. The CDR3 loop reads CASSPGTATYEQYF. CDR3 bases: TGTGCCAGCAGTCCCGGGACAGCGACCTACGAGCAGTACTTC.

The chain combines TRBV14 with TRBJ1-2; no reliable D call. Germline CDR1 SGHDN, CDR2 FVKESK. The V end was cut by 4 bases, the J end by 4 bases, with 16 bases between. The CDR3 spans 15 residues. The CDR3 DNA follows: TGTGCCAGCAGCCCCCTATCCGGTGGGCTCTATGGCTACACCTTC. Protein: CASSPLSGGLYGYTF.

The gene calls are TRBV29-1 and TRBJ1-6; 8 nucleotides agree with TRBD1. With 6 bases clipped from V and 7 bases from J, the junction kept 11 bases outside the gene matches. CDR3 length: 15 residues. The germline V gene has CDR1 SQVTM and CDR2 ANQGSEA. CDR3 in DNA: TGCAGCGTCTGGACAGGGTTGGGGATAAATTCACCCCTCCACTTT. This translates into CSVWTGLGINSPLHF.

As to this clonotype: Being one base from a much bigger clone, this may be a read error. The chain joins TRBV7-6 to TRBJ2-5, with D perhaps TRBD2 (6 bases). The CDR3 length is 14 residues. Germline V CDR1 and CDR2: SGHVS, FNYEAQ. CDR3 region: CVSSLGGGTETQYF. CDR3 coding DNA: TGTGTCAGCAGCTTAGGAGGAGGGACGGAGACCCAGTACTTC.

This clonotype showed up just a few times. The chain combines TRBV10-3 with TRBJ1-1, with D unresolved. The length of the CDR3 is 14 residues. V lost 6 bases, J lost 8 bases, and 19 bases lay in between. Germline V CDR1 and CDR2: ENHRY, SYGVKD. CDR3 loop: CAIREEARTAEAFF. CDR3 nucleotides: TGTGCCATCAGGGAGGAAGCCCGGACGGCCGAAGCTTTCTTT.

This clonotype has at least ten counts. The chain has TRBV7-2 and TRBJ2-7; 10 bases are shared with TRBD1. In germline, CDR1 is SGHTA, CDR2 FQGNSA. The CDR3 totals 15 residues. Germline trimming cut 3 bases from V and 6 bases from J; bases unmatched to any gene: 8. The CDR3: CASSFPGTGVFEQYF. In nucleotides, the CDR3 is TGTGCCAGCAGCTTCCCCGGGACAGGGGTCTTCGAGCAGTACTTC.

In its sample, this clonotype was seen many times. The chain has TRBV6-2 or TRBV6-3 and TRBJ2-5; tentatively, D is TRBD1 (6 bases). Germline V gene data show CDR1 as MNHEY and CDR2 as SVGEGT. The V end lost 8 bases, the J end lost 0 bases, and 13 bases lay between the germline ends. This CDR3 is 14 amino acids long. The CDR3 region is CASDRGGYQETQYF. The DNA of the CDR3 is TGTGCCAGCGACCGAGGGGGATACCAAGAGACCCAGTACTTC.

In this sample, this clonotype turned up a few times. This CDR3 reads CSVEGLAGRTYNEQFF. The CDR3 coding sequence is TGCAGCGTTGAAGGGCTAGCGGGGAGGACCTACAATGAGCAGTTCTTC. J is TRBJ2-1 and V is TRBV29-1; TRBD2 matches 9 bases. V dropped 1 base and J dropped 2; count of bases not matched to a gene: 6. CDR3 length: 16 amino acids. From germline, CDR1 is SQVTM and CDR2 ANQGSEA.

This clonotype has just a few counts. The chain's CDR3 is CASFSELRFYEQYF. The CDR3 DNA follows: TGTGCCAGTTTCAGCGAACTAAGGTTCTACGAGCAGTACTTC. J is TRBJ2-7 and V is TRBV5-6; D gene unclear. V was trimmed by 8 bases and J by 3 bases, leaving 18 bases between them. Germline CDR1 and CDR2: SGHDT and YYEEEE. The CDR3 is 14 amino acids.

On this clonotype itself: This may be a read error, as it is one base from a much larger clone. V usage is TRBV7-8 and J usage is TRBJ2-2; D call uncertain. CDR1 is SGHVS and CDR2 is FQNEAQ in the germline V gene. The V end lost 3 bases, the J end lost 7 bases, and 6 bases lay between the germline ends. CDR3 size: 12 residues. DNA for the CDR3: TGTGCCAGCAGCTTTGCCATCGGGGAGCTGTTTTTT. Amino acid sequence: CASSFAIGELFF.